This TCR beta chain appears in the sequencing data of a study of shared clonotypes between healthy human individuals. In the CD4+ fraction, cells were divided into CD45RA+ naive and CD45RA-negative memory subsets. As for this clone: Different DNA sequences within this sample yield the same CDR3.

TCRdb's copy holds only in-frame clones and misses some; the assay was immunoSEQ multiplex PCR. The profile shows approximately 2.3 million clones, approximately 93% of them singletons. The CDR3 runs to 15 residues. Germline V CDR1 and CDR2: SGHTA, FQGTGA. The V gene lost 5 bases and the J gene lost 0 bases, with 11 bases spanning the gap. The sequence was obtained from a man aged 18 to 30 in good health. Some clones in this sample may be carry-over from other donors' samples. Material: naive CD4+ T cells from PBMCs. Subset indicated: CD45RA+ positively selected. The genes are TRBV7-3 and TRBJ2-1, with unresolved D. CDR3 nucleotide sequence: TGTGCCAGCAGCCCCTCGGGTAGCTCCTACAATGAGCAGTTCTTC. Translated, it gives CASSPSGSSYNEQFF.